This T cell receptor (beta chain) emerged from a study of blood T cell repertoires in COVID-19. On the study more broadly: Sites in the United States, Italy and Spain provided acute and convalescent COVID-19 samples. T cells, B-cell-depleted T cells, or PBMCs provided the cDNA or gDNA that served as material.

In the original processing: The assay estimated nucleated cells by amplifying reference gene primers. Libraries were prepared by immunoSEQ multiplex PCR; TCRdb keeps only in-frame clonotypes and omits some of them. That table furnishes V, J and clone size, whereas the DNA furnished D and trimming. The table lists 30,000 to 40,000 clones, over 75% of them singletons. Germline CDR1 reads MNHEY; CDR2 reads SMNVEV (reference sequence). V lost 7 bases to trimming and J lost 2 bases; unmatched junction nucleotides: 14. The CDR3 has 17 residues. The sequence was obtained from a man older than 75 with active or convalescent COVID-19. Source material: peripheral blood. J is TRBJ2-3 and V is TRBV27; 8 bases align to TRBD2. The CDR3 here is CASMPGGRTGSTDTQYF. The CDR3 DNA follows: TGTGCCAGCATGCCGGGAGGGCGTACCGGTTCCACAGATACGCAGTATTTT.